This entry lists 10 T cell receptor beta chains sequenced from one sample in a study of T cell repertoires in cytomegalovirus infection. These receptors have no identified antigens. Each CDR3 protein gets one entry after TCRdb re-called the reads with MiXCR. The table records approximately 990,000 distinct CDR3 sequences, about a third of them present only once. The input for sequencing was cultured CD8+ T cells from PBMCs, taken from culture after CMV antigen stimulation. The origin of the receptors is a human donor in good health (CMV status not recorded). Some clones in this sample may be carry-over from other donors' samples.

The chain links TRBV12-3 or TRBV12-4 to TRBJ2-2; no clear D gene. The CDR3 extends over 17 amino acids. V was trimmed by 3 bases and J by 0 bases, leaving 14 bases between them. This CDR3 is CASSFPPEQPNTGELFF. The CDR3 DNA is TGTGCCAGCAGTTTCCCCCCCGAGCAGCCGAACACCGGGGAGCTGTTTTTT.

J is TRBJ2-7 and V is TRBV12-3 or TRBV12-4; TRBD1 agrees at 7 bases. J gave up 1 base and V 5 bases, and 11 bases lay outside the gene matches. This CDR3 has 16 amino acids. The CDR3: CASSPFPGQLSYEQYF. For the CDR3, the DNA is TGTGCCAGCAGTCCATTCCCGGGACAGCTATCCTACGAGCAGTACTTC.

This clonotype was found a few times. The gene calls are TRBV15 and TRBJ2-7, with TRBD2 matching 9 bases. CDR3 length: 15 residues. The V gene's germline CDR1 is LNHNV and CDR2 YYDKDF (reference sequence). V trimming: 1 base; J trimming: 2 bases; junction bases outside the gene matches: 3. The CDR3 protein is CATSRGGGGAYEQYF. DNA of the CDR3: TGTGCCACCAGCAGAGGTGGCGGGGGGGCCTACGAGCAGTACTTC.

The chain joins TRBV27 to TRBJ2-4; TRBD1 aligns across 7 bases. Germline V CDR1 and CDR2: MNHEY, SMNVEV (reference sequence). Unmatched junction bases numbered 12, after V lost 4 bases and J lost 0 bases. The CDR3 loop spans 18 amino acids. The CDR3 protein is CASSSPRGPPGAKNIQYF. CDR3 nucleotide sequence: TGTGCCAGCAGTTCCCCAAGGGGGCCGCCGGGAGCCAAAAACATTCAGTACTTC.

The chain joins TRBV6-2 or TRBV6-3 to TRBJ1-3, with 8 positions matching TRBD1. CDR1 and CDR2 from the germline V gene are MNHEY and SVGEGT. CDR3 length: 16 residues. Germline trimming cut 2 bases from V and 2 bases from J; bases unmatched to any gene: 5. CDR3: CASSYGQGRTGNTIYF. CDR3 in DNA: TGTGCCAGCAGTTACGGACAGGGAAGGACTGGAAACACCATATATTTT.

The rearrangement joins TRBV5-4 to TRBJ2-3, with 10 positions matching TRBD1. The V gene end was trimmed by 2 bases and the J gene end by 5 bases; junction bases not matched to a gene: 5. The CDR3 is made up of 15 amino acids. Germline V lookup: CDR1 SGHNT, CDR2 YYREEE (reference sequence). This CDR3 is CASSLRGQGQDTQYF. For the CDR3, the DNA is TGTGCCAGCAGCTTAAGGGGACAGGGGCAAGATACGCAGTATTTT. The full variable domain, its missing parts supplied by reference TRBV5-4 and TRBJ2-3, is ETGVTQSPTHLIKTRGQQVTLRCSSQSGHNTVSWYQQALGQGPQFIFQYYREEENGRGNFPPRFSGLQFPNYSSELNVNALELDDSALYLCASSLRGQGQDTQYFGPGTRLTVL.

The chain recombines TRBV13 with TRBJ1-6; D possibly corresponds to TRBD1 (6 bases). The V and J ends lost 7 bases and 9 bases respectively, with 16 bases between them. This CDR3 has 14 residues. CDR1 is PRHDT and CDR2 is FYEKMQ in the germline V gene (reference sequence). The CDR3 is CASTTRGVGSPLHF. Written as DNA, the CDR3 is TGTGCCAGCACCACCAGGGGTGTAGGTTCACCCCTCCACTTT.

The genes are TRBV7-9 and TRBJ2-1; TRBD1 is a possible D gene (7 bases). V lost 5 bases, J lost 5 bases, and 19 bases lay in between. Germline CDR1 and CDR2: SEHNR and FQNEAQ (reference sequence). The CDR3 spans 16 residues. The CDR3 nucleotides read TGTGCCAGCAGCCCTCCGGAGGGGGCTCTGAACAATGAGCAGTTCTTC. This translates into CASSPPEGALNNEQFF.

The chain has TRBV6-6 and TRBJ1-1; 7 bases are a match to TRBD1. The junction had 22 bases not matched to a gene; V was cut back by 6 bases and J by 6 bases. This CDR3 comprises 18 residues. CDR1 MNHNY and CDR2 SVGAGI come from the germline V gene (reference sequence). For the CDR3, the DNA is TGTGCCAGCAGGCCTCAGTCACTCGCAGGGGGATGGGGCCCTGAAGCTTTCTTT. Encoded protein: CASRPQSLAGGWGPEAFF.

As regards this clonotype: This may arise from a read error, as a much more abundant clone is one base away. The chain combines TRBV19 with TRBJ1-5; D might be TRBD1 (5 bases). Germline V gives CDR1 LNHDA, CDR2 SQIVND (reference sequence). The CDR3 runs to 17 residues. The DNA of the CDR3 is TGTGTCAGTAATAGAGAGACAGACAAGACAAGCAATCAGCCCCAGCATTTT. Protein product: CVSNRETDKTSNQPQHF.